These 25 T cell receptor beta chains came from one sample sequenced in a study of cytomegalovirus exposure and HLA in healthy donors. The study ran its PCR with 60 Vbeta and 13 Jbeta primers. Profiled with immunoSEQ multiplex PCR; TCRdb holds only in-frame clones, not every one. The sample comprises more than 80,000 clones, just under 75% of which are singletons, and roughly 4.2% rests with the top ten. Sequencing used PBMCs. These receptors all stem from a man aged 55 to 70 in good health and CMV-seronegative.

A few counts support this clone. CDR3 coding DNA: TGTGCCAGCAGTTCCGTTAACACCATATATTTT. Amino acid sequence: CASSSVNTIYF. The V call is TRBV6-5, the J call TRBJ1-3; no firm D call. The V end was cut by 4 bases, the J end by 7 bases, with 5 bases between. CDR1 and CDR2 (germline): MNHEY, SVGAGI. The CDR3 has 11 amino acids.

The genes are TRBV9 and TRBJ2-5; 7 bases fit TRBD1. CDR1 and CDR2 from the germline V gene are SGDLS and YYNGEE. The CDR3 is made up of 16 amino acids. The J segment lost 1 base and the V segment lost 3 bases, leaving 9 bases of the junction unmatched. The CDR3 sequence is CASSGEQGLRQETQYF. The CDR3 DNA follows: TGTGCCAGCAGCGGGGAACAGGGGCTGCGCCAAGAGACCCAGTACTTC.

The J gene is TRBJ1-1, the V gene TRBV5-1, with D uncertain. The CDR3 sequence is 15 residues long. Trimming took off 0 bases at V and 0 bases at J, with 9 bases between the two ends. Per the germline V gene, CDR1 is SGHRS and CDR2 is YFSETQ. This CDR3 reads CASSLDSPMNTEAFF. CDR3 sequence (DNA): TGCGCCAGCAGCTTGGACAGTCCCATGAACACTGAAGCTTTCTTT. The variable domain in full, with the rest retrieved from reference TRBV5-1 and TRBJ1-1, is KAGVTQTPRYLIKTRGQQVTLSCSPISGHRSVSWYQQTPGQGLQFLFEYFSETQRNKGNFPGRFSGRQFSNSRSEMNVSTLELGDSALYLCASSLDSPMNTEAFFGQGTRLTVV.

The chain carries TRBV5-1 and TRBJ2-7; TRBD2 is a possible D gene (5 bases). This CDR3 has 13 amino acids. Germline CDR1 SGHRS, CDR2 YFSETQ. The V end was cut by 4 bases, the J end by 9 bases, with 17 bases between. CDR3 nucleotides: TGCGCCAGCAGCAGTGGCGGGCCCGGACGGCAGTACTTC. It specifies CASSSGGPGRQYF.

J is TRBJ1-5 and V is TRBV9; no definite D call. The ends were cut back, 3 bases at V and 7 bases at J, with 17 bases in the middle. CDR1 is SGDLS, CDR2 YYNGEE, per germline. The CDR3 contains 15 residues. CDR3 region: CASSALGGSGQPQHF. The CDR3 DNA sequence: TGTGCCAGCAGCGCTCTGGGAGGGTCGGGGCAGCCCCAGCATTTT.

This chain uses TRBV6-5 with TRBJ2-5; the match to TRBD2 covers 10 bases. The CDR3 has 15 residues. The V gene end was trimmed by 3 bases and the J gene end by 0 bases; junction bases not matched to a gene: 1. The V gene's germline CDR1 is MNHEY and CDR2 SVGAGI. This chain's CDR3 is CASSYTSGDQETQYF. The CDR3 nucleotides are TGTGCCAGCAGTTATACTAGCGGGGACCAAGAGACCCAGTACTTC.

The chain combines TRBV11-3 with TRBJ2-3, with D possibly being TRBD2 (6 bases). Germline assignment: CDR1 SGHNT and CDR2 YENEEA. With 5 bases removed from V and 5 bases from J, the gap between germline ends came to 14 bases. The CDR3 has 14 amino acids. The CDR3 spells CASSRGLEGDTQYF. The DNA for the CDR3 is TGTGCCAGCAGCCGCGGGTTGGAGGGAGATACGCAGTATTTT.

This clone was observed a few times. The chain is built from TRBV5-5 and TRBJ1-1, with D tentatively TRBD1 (5 bases). Trimming stripped 3 bases from V and 4 bases from J, with 13 bases between. The CDR3 runs to 14 residues. Germline CDR1 reads SGHKS; CDR2 reads YYEKEE (reference sequence). The CDR3 loop is CASSSAPGRTEAFF. Here the CDR3 DNA reads TGTGCCAGCAGCTCTGCGCCAGGGCGCACTGAAGCTTTCTTT.

The CDR3 region has the DNA TGTGCCAGCAGCCCCGAAAGGGTTTCCGAGGGGAACACTGAAGCTTTCTTT. It specifies CASSPERVSEGNTEAFF. V is TRBV7-3 and J is TRBJ1-1, with unresolved D. The CDR3 runs 17 residues. V was pared by 5 bases and J by 1 base, with 20 bases between. Germline loops: CDR1 SGHTA, CDR2 FQGTGA.

This clone was recorded a few times. The rearrangement joins TRBV5-5 to TRBJ1-1; maybe TRBD1 (6 bases). CDR3 length: 15 residues. Germline V gene sequence: CDR1 SGHKS, CDR2 YYEKEE (reference sequence). V shed 0 bases and J shed 1 base, with 10 bases lying between them. This CDR3 is CASSLGLQGNTEAFF. The CDR3, as DNA: TGTGCCAGCAGCTTGGGACTACAGGGGAACACTGAAGCTTTCTTT. Based on the CDR3 plus reference TRBV5-5 and TRBJ1-1, the full variable domain is DAGVTQSPTHLIKTRGQQVTLRCSPISGHKSVSWYQQVLGQGPQFIFQYYEKEERGRGNFPDRFSARQFPNYSSELNVNALLLGDSALYLCASSLGLQGNTEAFFGQGTRLTVV.

This clone was found a few times. The chain links TRBV4-1 to TRBJ2-7; 8 bases fit TRBD2. Looked up from germline, CDR1 is MGHRA and CDR2 is YSYEKL. V lost 5 bases and J lost 4; bases outside the gene matches: 10. The CDR3 covers 15 residues. DNA of the CDR3: TGCGCCAGCAGCTACCGGGGGGGGAATATGTACGAGCAGTACTTC. It is translated as CASSYRGGNMYEQYF.

The CDR3 DNA reads as TGTGCCATCAGTGACCTCCGGGACAGGGGGAATGAAAAACTGTTTTTT. This translates into CAISDLRDRGNEKLFF. This chain uses TRBV10-3 with TRBJ1-4; 11 nucleotides line up with TRBD1. The germline V gene has CDR1 ENHRY and CDR2 SYGVKD. J lost 5 bases, V lost 3 bases, and 5 bases had no gene match. CDR3 length: 16 amino acids.

The chain couples TRBV27 to TRBJ1-2; a weak D match, TRBD1 (6 bases). V gave up 8 bases and J gave up 8 bases, with 18 bases separating them. CDR1 and CDR2 (germline): MNHEY, SMNVEV (reference sequence). This CDR3 is 13 amino acids long. CDR3 region: CASGSGGAQGYTF. The CDR3 DNA reads as TGTGCCAGCGGTAGCGGGGGGGCGCAAGGCTACACCTTC.

The CDR3 spells CASSWPGELTDTQYF. The DNA for the CDR3 is TGTGCCAGTAGTTGGCCAGGGGAGTTGACAGATACGCAGTATTTT. This rearrangement joins TRBV19 to TRBJ2-3; TRBD1 might be the D (6 bases). Germline V CDR1 and CDR2: LNHDA, SQIVND (reference sequence). V was shortened by 5 bases and J by 3 bases, with 15 bases between the two germline ends. The CDR3 has 15 amino acids.

The chain joins TRBV18 to TRBJ1-1; tentatively, D is TRBD1 (5 bases). In germline, CDR1 is KGHSH, CDR2 LQKENI. Trimming took off 2 bases at V and 0 bases at J, with 22 bases between the two ends. This CDR3 region has 19 residues. The CDR3 reads CASSPGFSRAGDLNTEAFF. The CDR3, as DNA: TGTGCCAGCTCACCAGGTTTTAGTAGGGCGGGGGACCTGAACACTGAAGCTTTCTTT.

This chain joins TRBV5-8 and TRBJ2-7, with 7 bases identical to TRBD1. Germline lookup yields CDR1 SGHTS and CDR2 YDEGEE. The length of the CDR3 is 16 residues. V shed 6 bases, J shed 0 bases, and the junction held 12 bases outside the gene matches. In DNA, the CDR3 is TGTGCCAGCACCTTCCCCGGACAGGTATACTCCTACGAGCAGTACTTC. Its protein is CASTFPGQVYSYEQYF.

The chain has TRBV4-1 and TRBJ2-3, with D possibly TRBD2 on 6 matching bases. V lost 7 bases to trimming and J lost 6 bases, with 11 bases between them. Germline-derived CDR1 and CDR2 are MGHRA and YSYEKL. The CDR3 is 12 amino acids. The CDR3 loop is CASTTEGDTQYF. The CDR3, as DNA: TGCGCCAGCACCACGGAGGGGGATACGCAGTATTTT.

Regarding this clone: The sample holds other DNA sequences that translate to the same CDR3. The chain links TRBV7-6 to TRBJ2-3; a weak D match, TRBD2 (5 bases). The germline V gene has CDR1 SGHVS and CDR2 FNYEAQ. V was shortened by 4 bases and J by 8 bases, with 13 bases between the two germline ends. This CDR3 spans 13 amino acids. CDR3 sequence reads: CASSSAGGATQYF. CDR3 nucleotide sequence: TGTGCCAGCAGCTCTGCGGGCGGAGCTACGCAGTATTTT.

This chain links TRBV30 with TRBJ2-7, with TRBD2 matching 15 bases. V lost 4 bases, J lost 0 bases, and 7 bases stayed unmatched. The CDR3 totals 17 residues. In germline, CDR1 is GTSNPN, CDR2 SVGIG (reference sequence). The CDR3 region is CAWTGLAGGRSSYEQYF. The CDR3 nucleotides are TGTGCCTGGACGGGACTAGCGGGGGGCAGGAGCTCCTACGAGCAGTACTTC.

The genes are TRBV6-5 and TRBJ1-5, with D unclear. Trimming stripped 6 bases from V and 4 bases from J, with 7 bases between. Germline V gives CDR1 MNHEY, CDR2 SVGAGI. CDR3 size: 12 residues. The CDR3 bases are TGTGCCAGCAGAGAACAAAATCAGCCCCAGCATTTT. This translates into CASREQNQPQHF.

V gene TRBV6-5 combines with J gene TRBJ1-1, with D possibly matching TRBD1 (6 bases). The germline gives CDR1 MNHEY, CDR2 SVGAGI. V lost 7 bases and J lost 6, with 18 bases in between. This CDR3 comprises 14 residues. In DNA, the CDR3 is TGTGCCAGCAAGGGGGGAGGGGGGCGACCTGAAGCTTTCTTT. This sequence encodes CASKGGGGRPEAFF.

The chain carries TRBV6-1 and TRBJ1-4; 9 bases fit TRBD1. CDR3 length: 15 residues. CDR1 and CDR2 (germline): MNHNS, SASEGT. V lost 6 bases, J lost 3 bases, and 5 bases stayed unmatched. In DNA form, the CDR3 reads TGTGCCAGCAGGGGGACAGGGCTGGCTAATGAAAAACTGTTTTTT. Protein: CASRGTGLANEKLFF.

This rearrangement joins TRBV5-1 to TRBJ1-4, with D unclear. This CDR3 is built from 14 residues. Trimming shortened V by 4 bases and J by 4 bases, and 11 bases separated the two germline ends. Germline CDR1 and CDR2: SGHRS and YFSETQ. The CDR3 DNA follows: TGCGCCAGCAGCCTAGGAGGGTTTAATGAAAAACTGTTTTTT. Translated: CASSLGGFNEKLFF.

The genes are TRBV9 and TRBJ2-2; TRBD2 might be the D (6 bases). This CDR3 is built from 16 residues. Trimming cost V 3 bases and J 3 bases, with 15 bases left between them. Germline V gene lookup returns CDR1 SGDLS and CDR2 YYNGEE. The CDR3, as DNA: TGTGCCAGCAGCGCCCCCCGATGGGGGGACACCGGGGAGCTGTTTTTT. This gives the protein CASSAPRWGDTGELFF.

This rearrangement joins TRBV6-6 to TRBJ1-1; 9 bases fit TRBD1. V shed 5 bases, J shed 6 bases, and the junction held 13 bases outside the gene matches. The V gene's germline CDR1 is MNHNY and CDR2 SVGAGI (reference sequence). CDR3 length equals 16 residues. CDR3 region: CASSLPNRGQGAEAFF. The DNA of the CDR3 is TGTGCCAGCAGTCTACCCAACAGGGGGCAGGGGGCTGAAGCTTTCTTT.